Sequencing of this TCR beta chain was carried out in a study of neurological immune-mediated disorders (dated by TCRdb to 2018 to 2020). Broadly, across the study: Peripheral blood TCR-beta repertoires from HTLV-I-associated myelopathy (HAM/TSP) patients, multiple sclerosis patients and healthy controls were compared by UMI-based sequencing. Of the roughly 68 subjects in the cohort, some 14 were HAM/TSP patients, roughly 34 were multiple sclerosis patients, and 20 were healthy controls. Longitudinal samples, technical triplicates and paired sorted CD4+ and CD8+ T-cell subsets, alongside PBMC samples, were included among the approximately 110 TCR-beta libraries. Results and caveats for the whole study, not just this receptor: TCR clonal expansion was highest in HAM/TSP patients and lowest in MS patients, with MS patients falling below even healthy controls. No identical CDR3 amino acid sequences were found to be shared among expanded clones across subjects, suggesting that TCR-beta repertoires were private in all groups.

Blood bank volunteers in Maryland, USA served as the healthy controls. Libraries from unsorted PBMCs were made from 2 million PBMCs kept in RNAlater at -80 degrees C until RNA extraction. PBMCs were separated from peripheral blood using Ficoll-Hypaque density gradient centrifugation and then cryopreserved in liquid nitrogen. As concerns this clonotype: The clone's antigen remains unknown. No base quality values were provided; no much bigger clone lies one nucleotide off.

cDNA was synthesized by template-switch 5'RACE using a primer with a 10-nucleotide random unique molecular identifier that tagged each TCR transcript. Every sequencing run covered 15-18 subjects and yielded more than 170 million TCR-beta sequences. The RNeasy kit was used to extract total RNA. The KAPA Real-time Library Amplification kit was used to amplify TCR-beta VDJ regions with primers for the TCR constant region and the 5'RACE anchor. Sample indexes and Illumina adaptors were added in a first PCR, and a second PCR then increased library yield. The roughly 650 bp TCR product was size-selected on a 2% E-gel SizeSelection system after Ampure bead purification. Library quality was checked on a Bioanalyzer, concentration was measured with Qubit, and libraries were quantified with the Kapa Library Quantification kit before pooling. Libraries were sequenced paired-end 2 x 150 bp on an Illumina HiSeq 2500. To increase sequence diversity, about 25-31% phiX was spiked into each library pool. In the authors' own workflow: Quality-filtered reads were processed with the UMI-based MiGEC pipeline, and over 90% of raw TCR sequences were removed by the MiGEC pipeline during error correction. IMGT germline references were used for alignment of VDJ genes, and clonotypes were defined by a unique CDR3 amino acid sequence together with V-J genes. Clonal expansion, Shannon diversity and CDR3 relatedness (CalcPairwiseDistances, ClusterSamples) were evaluated with VDJtools, and phylogenetic trees were built with CLCbio workbench. Clones with at least 8 unique UMIs were defined as expanded, with this threshold being based on coefficient-of-variation modelling across technical triplicates. Through fastp at Q25 and MiXCR, TCRdb rebuilt clones from the public reads, retaining in-frame beta chains. One record per CDR3 amino acid sequence lists the most common genes and DNA. Here the V and J calls rest on TCRdb's processing, not on the authors' analysis. The sample profile shows fewer than 85,000 distinct CDR3 sequences; roughly 15% of them were found once. The ten largest clones add up to roughly 15% of the sample.

Sequences were obtained from PBMCs. The sequence derives from a woman in her forties in good health.

The DNA reads TGTGCCAGCAGTCCCCACCGGGAAGACGGTTACAATGAGCAGTTCTTC. It specifies CASSPHREDGYNEQFF. The V and J genes are TRBV6-2 or TRBV6-3 and TRBJ2-1, with TRBD2 perhaps the D gene, on 5 matching bases. V drops 5 bases and J drops 4 bases, leaving 18 bases in between. Spanning cysteine to phenylalanine, the CDR3 consists of 16 amino acids. Only the CDR3 DNA stays, 48 bases, in frame from base 1. The germline V gene specifies MNHEY as CDR1 and SVGEGT as CDR2.